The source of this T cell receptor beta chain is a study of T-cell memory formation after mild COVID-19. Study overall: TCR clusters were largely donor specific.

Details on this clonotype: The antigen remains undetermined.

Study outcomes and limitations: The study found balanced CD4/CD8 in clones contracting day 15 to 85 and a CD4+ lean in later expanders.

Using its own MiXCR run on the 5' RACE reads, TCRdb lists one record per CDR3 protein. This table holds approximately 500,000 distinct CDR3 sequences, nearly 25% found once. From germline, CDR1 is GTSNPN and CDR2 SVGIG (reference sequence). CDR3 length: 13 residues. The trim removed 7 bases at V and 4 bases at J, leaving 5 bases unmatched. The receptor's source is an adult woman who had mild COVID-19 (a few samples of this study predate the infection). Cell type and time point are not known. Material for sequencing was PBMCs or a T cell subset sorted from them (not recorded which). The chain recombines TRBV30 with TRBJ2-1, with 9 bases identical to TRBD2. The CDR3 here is CALTSGSYNEQFF. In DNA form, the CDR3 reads TGTGCCTTAACTAGCGGGTCTTACAATGAGCAGTTCTTC.